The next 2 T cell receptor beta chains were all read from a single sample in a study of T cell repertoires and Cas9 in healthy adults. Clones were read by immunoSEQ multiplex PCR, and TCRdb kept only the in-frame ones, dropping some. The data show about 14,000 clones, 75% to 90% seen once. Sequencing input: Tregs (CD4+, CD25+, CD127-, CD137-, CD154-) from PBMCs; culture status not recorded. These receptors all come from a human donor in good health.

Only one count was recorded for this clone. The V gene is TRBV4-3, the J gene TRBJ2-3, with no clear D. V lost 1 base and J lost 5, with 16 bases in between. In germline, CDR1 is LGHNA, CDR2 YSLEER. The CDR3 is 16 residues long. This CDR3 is CASSQAAHAREDTQYF. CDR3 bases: TGCGCCAGCAGCCAAGCTGCTCACGCTAGAGAAGATACGCAGTATTTT.

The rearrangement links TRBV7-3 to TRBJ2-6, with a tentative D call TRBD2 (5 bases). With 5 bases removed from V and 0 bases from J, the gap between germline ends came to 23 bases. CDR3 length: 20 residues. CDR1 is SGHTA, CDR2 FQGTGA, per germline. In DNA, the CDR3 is TGTGCCAGCAGCCCAAGAAGGAGGCCCGACCTTTACTCTGGGGCCAACGTCCTGACTTTC. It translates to CASSPRRRPDLYSGANVLTF. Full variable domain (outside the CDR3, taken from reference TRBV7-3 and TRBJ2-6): GAGVSQTPSNKVTEKGKYVELRCDPISGHTALYWYRQSLGQGPEFLIYFQGTGAADDSGLPNDRFFAVRPEGSVSTLKIQRTERGDSAVYLCASSPRRRPDLYSGANVLTFGAGSRLTVL.